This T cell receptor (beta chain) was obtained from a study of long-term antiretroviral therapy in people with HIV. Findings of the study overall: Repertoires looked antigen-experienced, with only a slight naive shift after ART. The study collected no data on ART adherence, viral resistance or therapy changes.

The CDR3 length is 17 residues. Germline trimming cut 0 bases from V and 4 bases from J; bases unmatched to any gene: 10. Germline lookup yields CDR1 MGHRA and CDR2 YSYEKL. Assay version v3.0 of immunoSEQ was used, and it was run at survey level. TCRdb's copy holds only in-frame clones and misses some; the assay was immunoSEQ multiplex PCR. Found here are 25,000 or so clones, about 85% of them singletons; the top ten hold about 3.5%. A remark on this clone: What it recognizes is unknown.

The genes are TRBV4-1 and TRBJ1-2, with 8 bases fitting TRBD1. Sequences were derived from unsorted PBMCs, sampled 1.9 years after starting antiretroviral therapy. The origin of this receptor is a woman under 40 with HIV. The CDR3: CASSQDRDRTSIYGYTF. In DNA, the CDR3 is TGCGCCAGCAGCCAAGATCGGGACAGGACCTCAATCTATGGCTACACCTTC.